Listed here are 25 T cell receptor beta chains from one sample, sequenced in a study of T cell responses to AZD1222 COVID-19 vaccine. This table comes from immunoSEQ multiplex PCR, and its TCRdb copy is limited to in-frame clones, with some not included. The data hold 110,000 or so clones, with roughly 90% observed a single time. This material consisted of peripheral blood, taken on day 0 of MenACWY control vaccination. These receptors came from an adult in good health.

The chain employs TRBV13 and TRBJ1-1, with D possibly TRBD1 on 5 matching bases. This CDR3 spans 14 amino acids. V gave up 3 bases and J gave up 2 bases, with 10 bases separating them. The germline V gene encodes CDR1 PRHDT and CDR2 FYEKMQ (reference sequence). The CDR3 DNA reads TGTGCCAGCAGCTTCCCGGGGGTAAACACTGAAGCTTTCTTT. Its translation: CASSFPGVNTEAFF.

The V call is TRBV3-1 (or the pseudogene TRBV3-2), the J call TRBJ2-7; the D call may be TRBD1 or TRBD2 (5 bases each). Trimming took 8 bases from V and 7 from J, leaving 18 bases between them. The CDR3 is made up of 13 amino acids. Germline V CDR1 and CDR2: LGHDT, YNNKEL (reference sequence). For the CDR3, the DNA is TGTGCCAGCGGGGGTCCGATAATCGGGGAGCAGTACTTC. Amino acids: CASGGPIIGEQYF.

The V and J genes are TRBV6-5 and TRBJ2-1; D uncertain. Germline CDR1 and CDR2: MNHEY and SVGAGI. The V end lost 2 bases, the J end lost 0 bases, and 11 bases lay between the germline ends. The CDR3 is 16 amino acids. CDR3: CASSYRVRPSYNEQFF. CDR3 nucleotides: TGTGCCAGCAGTTACAGAGTCAGGCCCTCCTACAATGAGCAGTTCTTC.

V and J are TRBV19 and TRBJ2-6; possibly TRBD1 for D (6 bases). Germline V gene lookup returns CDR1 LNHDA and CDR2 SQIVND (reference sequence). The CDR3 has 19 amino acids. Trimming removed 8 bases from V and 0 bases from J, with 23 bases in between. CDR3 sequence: CASSIPTGFSNSGANVLTF. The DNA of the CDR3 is TGTGCCAGTTCCATTCCCACAGGGTTCTCTAACTCTGGGGCCAACGTCCTGACTTTC.

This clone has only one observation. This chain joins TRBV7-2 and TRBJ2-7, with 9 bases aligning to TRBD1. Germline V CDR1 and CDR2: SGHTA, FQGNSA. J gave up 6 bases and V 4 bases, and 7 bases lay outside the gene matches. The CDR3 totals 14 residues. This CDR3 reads CASSSGTGITEQYF. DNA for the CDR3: TGTGCCAGCAGCTCCGGGACAGGGATCACCGAGCAGTACTTC.

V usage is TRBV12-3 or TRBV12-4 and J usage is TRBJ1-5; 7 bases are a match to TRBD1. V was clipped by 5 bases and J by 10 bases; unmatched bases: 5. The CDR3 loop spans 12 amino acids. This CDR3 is CASSVQGNPQHF. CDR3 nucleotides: TGTGCCAGCAGTGTACAGGGGAATCCCCAGCATTTT.

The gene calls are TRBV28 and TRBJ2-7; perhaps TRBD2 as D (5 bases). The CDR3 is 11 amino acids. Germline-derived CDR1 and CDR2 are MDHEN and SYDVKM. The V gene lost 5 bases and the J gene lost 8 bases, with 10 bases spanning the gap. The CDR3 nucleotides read TGTGCCAGCAGTCCCCGACTACAGCAGTACTTC. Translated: CASSPRLQQYF.

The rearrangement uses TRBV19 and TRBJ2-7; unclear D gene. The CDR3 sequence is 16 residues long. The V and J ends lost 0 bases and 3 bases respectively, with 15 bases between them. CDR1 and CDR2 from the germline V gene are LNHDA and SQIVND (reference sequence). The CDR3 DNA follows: TGTGCCAGTAGTATAGATAGGCAGGTTCCTTTCTACGAGCAGTACTTC. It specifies CASSIDRQVPFYEQYF.

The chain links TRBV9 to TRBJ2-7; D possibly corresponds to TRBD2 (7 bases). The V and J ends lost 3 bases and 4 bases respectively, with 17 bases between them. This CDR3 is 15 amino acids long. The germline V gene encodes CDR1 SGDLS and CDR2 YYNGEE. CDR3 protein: CASSALAGAEYEQYF. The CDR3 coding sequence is TGTGCCAGCAGCGCCCTCGCGGGGGCAGAGTACGAGCAGTACTTC.

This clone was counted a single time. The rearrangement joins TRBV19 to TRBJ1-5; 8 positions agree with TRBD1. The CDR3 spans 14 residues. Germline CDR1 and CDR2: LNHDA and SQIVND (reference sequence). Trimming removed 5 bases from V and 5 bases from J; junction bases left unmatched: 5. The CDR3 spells CASSQQGAYQPQHF. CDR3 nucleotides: TGTGCCAGTAGTCAGCAGGGGGCCTATCAGCCCCAGCATTTT.

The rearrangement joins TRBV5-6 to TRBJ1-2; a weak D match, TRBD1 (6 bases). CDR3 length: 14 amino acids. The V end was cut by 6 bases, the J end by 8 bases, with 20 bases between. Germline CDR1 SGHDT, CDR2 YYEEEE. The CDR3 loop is CASNPTGLGWGYTF. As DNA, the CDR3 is TGTGCCAGCAACCCGACAGGCCTAGGATGGGGCTACACCTTC.

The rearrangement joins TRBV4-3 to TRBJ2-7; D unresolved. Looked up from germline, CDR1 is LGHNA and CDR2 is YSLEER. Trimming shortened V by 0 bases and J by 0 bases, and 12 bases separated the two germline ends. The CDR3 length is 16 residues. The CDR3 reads CASSQDGRQSSYEQYF. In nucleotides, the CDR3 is TGCGCCAGCAGCCAAGACGGACGCCAGAGCTCCTACGAGCAGTACTTC.

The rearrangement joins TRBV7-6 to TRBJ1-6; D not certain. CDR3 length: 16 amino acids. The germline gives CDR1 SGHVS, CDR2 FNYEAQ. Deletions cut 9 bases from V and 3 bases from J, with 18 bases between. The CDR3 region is CARGFLGFDYNSPLHF. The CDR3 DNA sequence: TGTGCCAGAGGATTTTTGGGGTTCGACTATAATTCACCCCTCCACTTT.

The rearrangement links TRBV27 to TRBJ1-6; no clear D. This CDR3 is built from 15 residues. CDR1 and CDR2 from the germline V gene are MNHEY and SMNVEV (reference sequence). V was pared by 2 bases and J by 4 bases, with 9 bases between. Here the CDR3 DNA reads TGTGCCAGCAGTTTAGACTCCCCTTATAATTCACCCCTCCACTTT. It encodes CASSLDSPYNSPLHF.

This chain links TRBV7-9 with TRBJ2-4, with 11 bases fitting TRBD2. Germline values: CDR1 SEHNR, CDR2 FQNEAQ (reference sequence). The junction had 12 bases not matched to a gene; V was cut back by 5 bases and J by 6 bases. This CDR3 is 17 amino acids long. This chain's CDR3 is CASSPVAGGFAVNIQYF. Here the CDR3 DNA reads TGTGCCAGCAGCCCCGTAGCGGGGGGGTTCGCCGTAAACATTCAGTACTTC. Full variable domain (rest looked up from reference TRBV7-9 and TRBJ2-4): DTGVSQNPRHKITKRGQNVTFRCDPISEHNRLYWYRQTLGQGPEFLTYFQNEAQLEKSRLLSDRFSAERPKGSFSTLEIQRTEQGDSAMYLCASSPVAGGFAVNIQYFGAGTRLSVL.

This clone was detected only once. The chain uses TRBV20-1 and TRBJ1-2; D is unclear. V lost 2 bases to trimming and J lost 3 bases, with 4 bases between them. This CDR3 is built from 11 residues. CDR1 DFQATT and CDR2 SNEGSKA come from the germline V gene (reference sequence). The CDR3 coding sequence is TGCAGTGCTAGAACCGACTATGGCTACACCTTC. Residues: CSARTDYGYTF.

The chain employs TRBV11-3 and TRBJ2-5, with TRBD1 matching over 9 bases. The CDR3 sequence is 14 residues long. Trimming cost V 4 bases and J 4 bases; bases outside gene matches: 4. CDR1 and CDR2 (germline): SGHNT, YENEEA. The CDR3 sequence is CASSWGQGSETQYF. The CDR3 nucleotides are TGTGCCAGCAGCTGGGGACAGGGTTCAGAGACCCAGTACTTC.

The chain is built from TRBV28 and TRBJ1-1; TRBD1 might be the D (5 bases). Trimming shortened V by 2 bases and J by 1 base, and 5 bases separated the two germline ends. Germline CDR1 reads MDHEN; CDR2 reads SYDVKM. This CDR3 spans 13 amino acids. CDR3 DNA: TGTGCCAGCAGTTTAACAGGGAACACTGAAGCTTTCTTT. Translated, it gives CASSLTGNTEAFF. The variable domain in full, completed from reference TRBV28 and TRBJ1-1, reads DVKVTQSSRYLVKRTGEKVFLECVQDMDHENMFWYRQDPGLGLRLIYFSYDVKMKEKGDIPEGYSVSREKKERFSLILESASTNQTSMYLCASSLTGNTEAFFGQGTRLTVV.

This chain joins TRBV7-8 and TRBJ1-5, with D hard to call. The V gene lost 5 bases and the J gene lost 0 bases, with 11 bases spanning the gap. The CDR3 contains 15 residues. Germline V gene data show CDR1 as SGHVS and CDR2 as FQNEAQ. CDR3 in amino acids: CASSLGHYSNQPQHF. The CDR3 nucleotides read TGTGCCAGCAGCCTGGGCCATTATAGCAATCAGCCCCAGCATTTT.

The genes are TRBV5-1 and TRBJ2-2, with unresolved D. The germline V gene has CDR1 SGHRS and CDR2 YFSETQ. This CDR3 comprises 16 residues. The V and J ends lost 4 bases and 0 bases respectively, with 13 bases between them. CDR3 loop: CASSLPGAANTGELFF. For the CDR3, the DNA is TGCGCCAGCAGCCTCCCGGGTGCAGCGAACACCGGGGAGCTGTTTTTT. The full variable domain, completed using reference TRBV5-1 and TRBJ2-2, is KAGVTQTPRYLIKTRGQQVTLSCSPISGHRSVSWYQQTPGQGLQFLFEYFSETQRNKGNFPGRFSGRQFSNSRSEMNVSTLELGDSALYLCASSLPGAANTGELFFGEGSRLTVL.

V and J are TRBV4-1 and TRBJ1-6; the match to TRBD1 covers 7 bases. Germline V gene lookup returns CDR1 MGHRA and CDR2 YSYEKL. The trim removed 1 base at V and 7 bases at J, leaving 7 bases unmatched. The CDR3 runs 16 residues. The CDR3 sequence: CASSQAWTGINSPLHF. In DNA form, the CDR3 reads TGCGCCAGCAGCCAAGCTTGGACAGGAATAAATTCACCCCTCCACTTT.

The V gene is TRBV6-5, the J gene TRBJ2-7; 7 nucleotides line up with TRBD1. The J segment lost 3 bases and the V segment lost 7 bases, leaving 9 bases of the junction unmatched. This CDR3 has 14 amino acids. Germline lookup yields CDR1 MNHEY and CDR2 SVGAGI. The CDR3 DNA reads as TGTGCCAGCACTGGGGGACAGAATCTCTACGAGCAGTACTTC. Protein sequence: CASTGGQNLYEQYF.

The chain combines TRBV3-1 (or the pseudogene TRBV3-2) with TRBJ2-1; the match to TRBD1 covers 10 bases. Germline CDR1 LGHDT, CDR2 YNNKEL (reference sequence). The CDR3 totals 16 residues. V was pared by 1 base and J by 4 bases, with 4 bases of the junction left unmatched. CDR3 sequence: CASSQVRTGGYNEQFF. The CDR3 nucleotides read TGTGCCAGCAGCCAAGTAAGGACAGGGGGTTACAATGAGCAGTTCTTC.

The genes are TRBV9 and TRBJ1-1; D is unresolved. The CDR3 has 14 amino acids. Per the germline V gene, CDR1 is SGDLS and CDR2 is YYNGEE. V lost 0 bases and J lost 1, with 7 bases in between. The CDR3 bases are TGTGCCAGCAGCGTAGCCGGAACGAACACTGAAGCTTTCTTT. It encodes CASSVAGTNTEAFF. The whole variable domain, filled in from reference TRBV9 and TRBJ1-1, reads DSGVTQTPKHLITATGQRVTLRCSPRSGDLSVYWYQQSLDQGLQFLIQYYNGEERAKGNILERFSAQQFPDLHSELNLSSLELGDSALYFCASSVAGTNTEAFFGQGTRLTVV.

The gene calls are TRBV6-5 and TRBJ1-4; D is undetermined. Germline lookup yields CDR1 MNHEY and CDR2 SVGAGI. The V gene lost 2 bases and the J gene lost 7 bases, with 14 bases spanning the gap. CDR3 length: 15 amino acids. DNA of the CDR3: TGTGCCAGCAGTTACCTGGGCCGGGGTTCTGAAAAACTGTTTTTT. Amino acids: CASSYLGRGSEKLFF.